Listed here are 26 T cell receptor beta chains from one sample, sequenced in a study of shared clonotypes between healthy human individuals. This table comes from immunoSEQ multiplex PCR, and its TCRdb copy is limited to in-frame clones, with some not included. Of about 2.3 million clones detected, approximately 95% appear once; the ten largest clones hold roughly 0.36%. The sequenced material came from naive CD4+ T cells from PBMCs. Subset described: CD45RA+ positively selected. The receptors originated from a man aged 18 to 35 in good health. Some clones in this sample may be carry-over from other donors' samples.

This chain links TRBV4-1 with TRBJ1-2; TRBD1 might be the D (5 bases). Germline-derived CDR1 and CDR2 are MGHRA and YSYEKL. The CDR3 length is 15 residues. V gave up 3 bases and J gave up 8 bases, with 19 bases separating them. In DNA form, the CDR3 reads TGCGCCAGCAGCCATAGACAGAAACCGGCCTTCGGCTACACCTTC. Translating it yields CASSHRQKPAFGYTF.

This clone was observed once. V is TRBV11-2 and J is TRBJ1-4; 7 bases match TRBD1. With 3 bases clipped from V and 8 bases from J, the junction kept 12 bases outside the gene matches. This CDR3 is 16 amino acids long. CDR1 SGHAT and CDR2 FQNNGV come from the germline V gene. The CDR3 coding sequence is TGTGCCAGCAGCTTGGACTACTGGGACAGTGGGGAAAAACTGTTTTTT. This translates into CASSLDYWDSGEKLFF. The entire variable domain, with the rest obtained from reference TRBV11-2 and TRBJ1-4, is as follows: EAGVAQSPRYKIIEKRQSVAFWCNPISGHATLYWYQQILGQGPKLLIQFQNNGVVDDSQLPKDRFSAERLKGVDSTLKIQPAKLEDSAVYLCASSLDYWDSGEKLFFGSGTQLSVL.

V usage is TRBV6-1 and J usage is TRBJ2-7, with 11 bases aligning to TRBD2. The CDR3 totals 14 residues. J was trimmed by 4 bases and V by 8 bases; bases with no gene match: 7. Germline-derived CDR1 and CDR2 are MNHNS and SASEGT. DNA for the CDR3: TGTGCCAGCGAAAGACTAGCGGGGCAGTACGAGCAGTACTTC. This translates into CASERLAGQYEQYF.

The chain has TRBV15 and TRBJ2-3, with 11 bases identical to TRBD2. V shed 1 base and J 2 bases; nucleotides not matched to a gene: 11. Germline CDR1 LNHNV, CDR2 YYDKDF (reference sequence). The CDR3 totals 19 residues. The CDR3 region has the DNA TGTGCCACCAGCAGAGCCTTACTCCTAGCGGGAGGCCCCACAGATACGCAGTATTTT. It encodes CATSRALLLAGGPTDTQYF.

V usage is TRBV5-1 and J usage is TRBJ1-2; 9 bases match TRBD1. Germline-derived CDR1 and CDR2 are SGHRS and YFSETQ. The CDR3 spans 14 residues. After removal of 2 bases from V and 8 bases from J, the junction contained 7 bases not matched to a gene. The chain's CDR3 is CASSLLTGGGGYTF. CDR3 coding DNA: TGCGCCAGCAGCTTACTTACAGGGGGCGGCGGCTACACCTTC.

The V call is TRBV4-3, the J call TRBJ2-2; D gene uncertain. Germline V gives CDR1 LGHNA, CDR2 YSLEER. V lost 0 bases and J lost 3, with 14 bases in between. The length of the CDR3 is 17 residues. CDR3 sequence (DNA): TGCGCCAGCAGCCAAGAAGTCCCCGGGTTCCACACCGGGGAGCTGTTTTTT. Translation gives CASSQEVPGFHTGELFF.

This sequence joins TRBV28 and TRBJ2-7; possible D gene TRBD1, 6 bases. V dropped 7 bases and J dropped 3 bases, with 22 bases sitting between them. Germline loops: CDR1 MDHEN, CDR2 SYDVKM. The length of the CDR3 is 16 residues. CDR3 nucleotides: TGTGCCAGCACCCTTCCAGGGACGGGACACAGCTACGAGCAGTACTTC. This translates into CASTLPGTGHSYEQYF.

The gene calls are TRBV9 and TRBJ2-2; the D gene is possibly TRBD2 (5 bases). This CDR3 is built from 16 residues. The V gene lost 0 bases and the J gene lost 5 bases, with 14 bases spanning the gap. Germline loops: CDR1 SGDLS, CDR2 YYNGEE. CDR3 loop: CASSVGVSVGTGELFF. CDR3 in DNA: TGTGCCAGCAGCGTAGGGGTTAGCGTGGGTACCGGGGAGCTGTTTTTT.

The V and J genes are TRBV7-2 and TRBJ1-1; D gene ambiguous. This CDR3 has 15 amino acids. The ends were cut back, 0 bases at V and 3 bases at J, with 11 bases in the middle. CDR1 and CDR2 (germline): SGHTA, FQGNSA. The CDR3 bases are TGTGCCAGCAGCTTAGCAGTTGCGGGGTACACTGAAGCTTTCTTT. Its translation: CASSLAVAGYTEAFF.

Remarks on this clone: This same CDR3 is encoded by further DNA sequences in the sample. The chain uses TRBV19 and TRBJ2-1, with D maybe TRBD2 (5 bases). The CDR3 has 12 amino acids. Germline CDR1 LNHDA, CDR2 SQIVND (reference sequence). Between the trimmed V and J ends, which lost 3 bases and 7 bases, there was a span of 7 bases. CDR3 residues: CASSIRGNEQFF. Here the CDR3 DNA reads TGTGCCAGTAGTATTCGGGGTAATGAGCAGTTCTTC. The variable domain in full, with the rest retrieved from reference TRBV19 and TRBJ2-1, is DGGITQSPKYLFRKEGQNVTLSCEQNLNHDAMYWYRQDPGQGLRLIYYSQIVNDFQKGDIAEGYSVSREKKESFPLTVTSAQKNPTAFYLCASSIRGNEQFFGPGTRLTVL.

The J gene is TRBJ2-1, the V gene TRBV7-8, with D tentatively TRBD1 (6 bases). Germline V gene sequence: CDR1 SGHVS, CDR2 FQNEAQ. Trimming pared 2 bases from V and 0 bases from J, leaving 8 bases between. CDR3 size: 15 residues. CDR3: CASSLRDTSYNEQFF. The CDR3 nucleotides read TGTGCCAGCAGCTTACGGGACACCTCCTACAATGAGCAGTTCTTC. Full variable domain (remainder filled in from reference TRBV7-8 and TRBJ2-1): GAGVSQSPRYKVAKRGQDVALRCDPISGHVSLFWYQQALGQGPEFLTYFQNEAQLDKSGLPSDRFFAERPEGSVSTLKIQRTQQEDSAVYLCASSLRDTSYNEQFFGPGTRLTVL.

V and J are TRBV30 and TRBJ2-1; TRBD1 matches 7 bases. From germline, CDR1 is GTSNPN and CDR2 SVGIG (reference sequence). V trimming: 3 bases; J trimming: 7 bases; junction bases outside the gene matches: 18. The CDR3 sequence is 17 residues long. Here the CDR3 DNA reads TGTGCCTGGAGGGTCGGTTTGGGCAGGGGGTCTCCTAATGAGCAGTTCTTC. This sequence encodes CAWRVGLGRGSPNEQFF.

The rearrangement uses TRBV28 and TRBJ2-1, with 9 nucleotides matching TRBD2. This CDR3 region has 16 residues. The germline gives CDR1 MDHEN, CDR2 SYDVKM. Trimming cost V 6 bases and J 12 bases; bases outside gene matches: 18. CDR3 nucleotides: TGTGCCAGCAGATCGAGTGAGGCGCGGGAGGGCTACGGGCAGTTCTTC. This codes for CASRSSEAREGYGQFF.

V is TRBV6-1 and J is TRBJ1-5; 7 nucleotides line up with TRBD1. The CDR3 loop spans 14 amino acids. Germline V gene lookup returns CDR1 MNHNS and CDR2 SASEGT. V lost 4 bases to trimming and J lost 5 bases; unmatched junction nucleotides: 5. CDR3 nucleotide sequence: TGTGCCAGCAGTGGAACAGGGGCCGATCAGCCCCAGCATTTT. Residues: CASSGTGADQPQHF.

The chain combines TRBV13 with TRBJ1-5, with a weak D call TRBD1 (6 bases). Germline V gives CDR1 PRHDT, CDR2 FYEKMQ (reference sequence). This CDR3 is built from 17 residues. V was shortened by 5 bases and J by 3 bases, with 20 bases between the two germline ends. CDR3 sequence: CASSLSGGGPHNQPQHF. CDR3 nucleotides: TGTGCCAGCAGCCTATCCGGCGGGGGCCCGCACAATCAGCCCCAGCATTTT.

J is TRBJ2-7 and V is TRBV2; a possible D gene is TRBD2 (6 bases). The germline gives CDR1 SNHLY, CDR2 FYNNEI. Trimming took 8 bases from V and 2 from J, leaving 13 bases between them. This CDR3 is 13 amino acids long. CDR3 loop: CASVLAGPYEQYF. The CDR3, as DNA: TGTGCCAGCGTACTAGCAGGCCCCTACGAGCAGTACTTC.

CDR3 nucleotide sequence: TGTGCCAGCAGCGTAGATCGGGACGGCGTGACCCAGTACTTC. This gives the protein CASSVDRDGVTQYF. This rearrangement joins TRBV9 to TRBJ2-5, with D tentatively TRBD1 or TRBD2 (5 bases each). The CDR3 spans 14 residues. Germline CDR1 is SGDLS and CDR2 is YYNGEE. Trimming removed 0 bases at V and 7 bases at J, with 13 bases between. Looking up the rest from reference TRBV9 and TRBJ2-5 gives the full variable domain: DSGVTQTPKHLITATGQRVTLRCSPRSGDLSVYWYQQSLDQGLQFLIQYYNGEERAKGNILERFSAQQFPDLHSELNLSSLELGDSALYFCASSVDRDGVTQYFGPGTRLLVL.

The chain couples TRBV28 to TRBJ2-6; perhaps TRBD1 as D (7 bases). V shed 2 bases and J shed 2 bases, with 10 bases lying between them. This CDR3 is 16 amino acids long. From germline, CDR1 is MDHEN and CDR2 SYDVKM. This chain's CDR3 is CASSLPGGTGANVLTF. CDR3 nucleotide sequence: TGTGCCAGCAGTTTACCAGGGGGGACTGGGGCCAACGTCCTGACTTTC.

V and J are TRBV18 and TRBJ2-3; 8 nucleotides agree with TRBD2. This CDR3 region has 16 residues. V lost 4 bases and J lost 0; bases outside the gene matches: 6. Germline V CDR1 and CDR2: KGHSH, LQKENI. Here the CDR3 DNA reads TGTGCCAGCTCACGGTCCGGGAGGGGAAGCACAGATACGCAGTATTTT. This encodes CASSRSGRGSTDTQYF.

V is TRBV4-1 and J is TRBJ1-4; D is uncertain. Germline CDR1 reads MGHRA; CDR2 reads YSYEKL. V lost 0 bases and J 15 bases, leaving 14 bases between the germline ends. CDR3 length: 13 amino acids. The CDR3 reads CASSQDLGPKVFF. The CDR3 DNA reads TGCGCCAGCAGCCAAGATCTCGGCCCTAAGGTGTTTTTT.

V gene TRBV5-6 combines with J gene TRBJ1-1; no reliable D call. The V and J ends lost 4 bases and 1 base respectively, with 8 bases between them. CDR3 size: 13 residues. Germline values: CDR1 SGHDT, CDR2 YYEEEE. CDR3 region: CASSPRENTEAFF. Written as DNA, the CDR3 is TGTGCCAGCAGCCCCCGGGAGAACACTGAAGCTTTCTTT. Complete variable domain (other parts from reference TRBV5-6 and TRBJ1-1): DAGVTQSPTHLIKTRGQQVTLRCSPKSGHDTVSWYQQALGQGPQFIFQYYEEEERQRGNFPDRFSGHQFPNYSSELNVNALLLGDSALYLCASSPRENTEAFFGQGTRLTVV.

Comments on this clone: Other DNA sequences from this sample encode an identical CDR3 as well. The J gene is TRBJ1-1, the V gene TRBV18; D unclear. This CDR3 spans 12 amino acids. V lost 4 bases, J lost 1 base, and 4 bases lay in between. Germline CDR1 and CDR2: KGHSH and LQKENI. CDR3 nucleotide sequence: TGTGCCAGCTCACTACAGAACACTGAAGCTTTCTTT. Translating gives CASSLQNTEAFF.

The chain carries TRBV28 and TRBJ2-5; D is perhaps TRBD1 (5 bases). The V end lost 3 bases, the J end lost 0 bases, and 8 bases lay between the germline ends. This CDR3 comprises 14 residues. CDR1 and CDR2 from the germline V gene are MDHEN and SYDVKM. CDR3 bases: TGTGCCAGCAGTTTTAACAGGAACCAAGAGACCCAGTACTTC. It codes for CASSFNRNQETQYF.

This clone was observed a single time. This chain joins TRBV25-1 and TRBJ1-4; no reliable D call. Germline V CDR1 and CDR2: MGHDK, SYGVNS. V dropped 5 bases and J dropped 1 base, with 11 bases sitting between them. The CDR3 runs to 15 residues. The CDR3 bases are TGTGCCAGCAGTCGGGGAATAGGAACTAATGAAAAACTGTTTTTT. Translated, it gives CASSRGIGTNEKLFF.

The chain carries TRBV27 and TRBJ2-3; TRBD1 aligns across 7 bases. After removal of 3 bases from V and 10 bases from J, the junction contained 4 bases not matched to a gene. The CDR3 runs to 12 residues. CDR1 is MNHEY and CDR2 is SMNVEV in the germline V gene (reference sequence). CDR3 protein: CASSLIGQAQYF. The CDR3 nucleotides read TGTGCCAGCAGTTTGATTGGACAGGCGCAGTATTTT.

The chain combines TRBV5-8 with TRBJ2-7; no reliable D call. The CDR3 is 15 amino acids. With 0 bases removed from V and 2 bases from J, the gap between germline ends came to 12 bases. Per germline, CDR1 SGHTS and CDR2 YDEGEE. CDR3 loop: CASSLDSLMAYEQYF. The CDR3 nucleotides read TGTGCCAGCAGCTTGGACAGCCTGATGGCCTACGAGCAGTACTTC.